This record concerns one T cell receptor (beta chain) sequence. This record comes from a study of blood T cell repertoires in COVID-19. The CDR3 totals 13 residues. Germline trimming cut 4 bases from V and 4 bases from J; bases unmatched to any gene: 4. Germline V gene data show CDR1 as SGHTS and CDR2 as YDEGEE. Assay: immunoSEQ multiplex PCR; the TCRdb copy retains only in-frame clones and omits some. The data hold almost 500,000 clones, with around nine tenths observed a single time. The chain is built from TRBV5-8 and TRBJ1-2; 7 nucleotides agree with TRBD1. Sequencing input: PBMCs or T cells enriched from blood (not recorded which). This TCR came from a woman aged 55-69 years who had recovered from COVID-19. The chain's CDR3 is CASSIQGTYGYTF. The CDR3 DNA is TGTGCCAGCAGCATACAGGGGACCTATGGCTACACCTTC.